The 29 T cell receptor beta chains below come from one sample, sequenced in a study of T cell repertoires in cytomegalovirus infection. TCRdb recomputed calls from the reads with MiXCR, one row per CDR3 protein. Of about 740,000 distinct CDR3 sequences listed, 35% are singletons. Sequenced input: PBMCs. These receptor sequences come from a human donor in good health (CMV status not recorded). Some clones in this sample may be carry-over from other donors' samples.

This clonotype was seen just once. V is TRBV19 and J is TRBJ2-7; D call uncertain. Trimming shortened V by 3 bases and J by 2 bases, and 8 bases separated the two germline ends. The CDR3 runs 13 residues. Per the germline V gene, CDR1 is LNHDA and CDR2 is SQIVND (reference sequence). The CDR3 region is CASSMAGTYEQYF. As DNA, the CDR3 is TGTGCCAGTAGTATGGCAGGAACCTACGAGCAGTACTTC.

In its sample, this clonotype was seen a few times. This sequence joins TRBV7-8 and TRBJ2-5, with TRBD2 identical over 12 bases. With V trimmed by 4 bases and J by 3 bases, 6 bases remained unmatched. The CDR3 sequence is 16 residues long. Germline loops: CDR1 SGHVS, CDR2 FQNEAQ. Here the CDR3 DNA reads TGTGCCAGCAGCTCATCTAGCGGGAGGGCCGAAGAGACCCAGTACTTC. It is translated as CASSSSSGRAEETQYF.

This clonotype was recorded a few times. The genes are TRBV7-9 and TRBJ2-3; no clear D. Germline lookup yields CDR1 SEHNR and CDR2 FQNEAQ (reference sequence). The CDR3 loop spans 17 amino acids. Trimming stripped 0 bases from V and 0 bases from J, with 13 bases between. DNA of the CDR3: TGTGCCAGCAGCTTAGCTCGCGGCGTTGATAGCACAGATACGCAGTATTTT. Protein: CASSLARGVDSTDTQYF.

This clonotype was seen many times. The J gene is TRBJ1-1, the V gene TRBV6-1; D unresolved. Trimming removed 7 bases at V and 7 bases at J, with 7 bases between. CDR1 is MNHNS and CDR2 is SASEGT in the germline V gene. CDR3 length: 10 amino acids. CDR3 sequence reads: CASNPNEAFF. The CDR3 coding sequence is TGTGCCAGCAATCCCAATGAAGCTTTCTTT.

This chain connects TRBV20-1 to TRBJ2-2, with D possibly called TRBD1 or TRBD2 (5 bases each). This CDR3 has 15 residues. Per the germline V gene, CDR1 is DFQATT and CDR2 is SNEGSKA (reference sequence). V lost 0 bases to trimming and J lost 3 bases, with 11 bases between them. The CDR3 is CSARDLLGDTGELFF. In DNA, the CDR3 is TGCAGTGCTAGAGATTTGCTGGGGGACACCGGGGAGCTGTTTTTT.

This clonotype was observed a handful of times. V usage is TRBV7-3 and J usage is TRBJ1-2; D is unresolved. CDR1 and CDR2 from the germline V gene are SGHTA and FQGTGA. With 6 bases removed from V and 3 bases from J, the gap between germline ends came to 8 bases. The CDR3 consists of 12 residues. This CDR3 is CASRGRYYGYTF. Here the CDR3 DNA reads TGTGCCAGCAGGGGCAGATACTATGGCTACACCTTC.

The chain recombines TRBV15 with TRBJ1-5; 8 nucleotides agree with TRBD1. Trimming removed 2 bases from V and 5 bases from J; junction bases left unmatched: 8. This CDR3 has 16 residues. Germline V gene data show CDR1 as LNHNV and CDR2 as YYDKDF (reference sequence). The CDR3 here is CATSRPGQGKDQPQHF. The CDR3 region has the DNA TGTGCCACCAGCAGACCAGGACAGGGAAAAGATCAGCCCCAGCATTTT.

Turning to this clonotype: At one of its ends the junction is not consistent with the germline gene, which may arise from a read error. The chain couples TRBV2 to TRBJ1-5, with D possibly being TRBD1 (5 bases). CDR1 is SNHLY, CDR2 FYNNEI, per germline. This CDR3 is 13 amino acids long. CDR3 nucleotide sequence: TGTGCCAGCACTGGGTGGGGCAATCAGCCCAAGCATTTT. Protein product: CASTGWGNQPKHF.

The V and J genes are TRBV28 and TRBJ1-5, with unresolved D. CDR3 length: 14 residues. Germline V gene data show CDR1 as MDHEN and CDR2 as SYDVKM. V lost 3 bases to trimming and J lost 5 bases, with 11 bases between them. The CDR3 coding sequence is TGTGCCAGCAGTTTCCCAGAGGGCGATCAGCCCCAGCATTTT. Amino acid sequence: CASSFPEGDQPQHF.

This clonotype came up a few times. V and J are TRBV6-5 and TRBJ2-3; D is uncertain. Trimming left V 0 bases short and J 1 base short, with 20 bases between. Germline CDR1 MNHEY, CDR2 SVGAGI. The CDR3 extends over 19 amino acids. The CDR3 is CASSYSLEGTVYGTDTQYF. The CDR3 DNA reads TGTGCCAGCAGTTACTCCTTAGAAGGAACCGTATACGGCACAGATACGCAGTATTTT.

In this sample, this clonotype turned up many times. This chain joins TRBV7-2 and TRBJ1-5; D is uncertain. This CDR3 is 15 amino acids long. V was pared by 5 bases and J by 0 bases, with 11 bases between. Per germline, CDR1 SGHTA and CDR2 FQGNSA. Here the CDR3 reads CASSAGGVSNQPQHF. For the CDR3, the DNA is TGTGCCAGCAGCGCTGGTGGCGTTAGCAATCAGCCCCAGCATTTT.

In its sample, this clonotype was seen a few times. The chain recombines TRBV28 with TRBJ2-6, with 14 nucleotides matching TRBD2. CDR3 length: 20 residues. The germline V gene encodes CDR1 MDHEN and CDR2 SYDVKM. V trimming: 4 bases; J trimming: 0 bases; junction bases outside the gene matches: 8. The DNA of the CDR3 is TGTGCCAGCAGTTCACTTGCCGGGACTAGCGGGAGCTCTGGGGCCAACGTCCTGACTTTC. It yields the protein CASSSLAGTSGSSGANVLTF.

The rearrangement links TRBV7-6 to TRBJ2-5; D is perhaps TRBD1 (5 bases). The CDR3 spans 14 residues. Germline V gives CDR1 SGHVS, CDR2 FNYEAQ. V lost 5 bases to trimming and J lost 2 bases, with 12 bases between them. CDR3 DNA: TGTGCCAGCAGCCGGACACACTCGCAAGAGACCCAGTACTTC. The encoded protein is CASSRTHSQETQYF.

In this sample, this clonotype turned up a few times. The rearrangement links TRBV5-6 to TRBJ2-6; D ambiguous. Trimming left V 6 bases short and J 1 base short, with 8 bases between. This CDR3 is 14 amino acids long. Per the germline V gene, CDR1 is SGHDT and CDR2 is YYEEEE. The DNA for the CDR3 is TGTGCCAGCACCCGGGCATCTGGGGCCAACGTCCTGACTTTC. Translating it yields CASTRASGANVLTF.

The chain recombines TRBV19 with TRBJ2-6; D remains unclear. Trimming shortened V by 5 bases and J by 0 bases, and 5 bases separated the two germline ends. The CDR3 contains 14 residues. Germline loops: CDR1 LNHDA, CDR2 SQIVND (reference sequence). CDR3 protein: CASSEYSGANVLTF. DNA of the CDR3: TGTGCCAGTAGTGAGTACTCTGGGGCCAACGTCCTGACTTTC.

This clonotype was recorded a few times. The chain recombines TRBV7-8 with TRBJ2-7; 8 bases are a match to TRBD2. V shed 5 bases and J 3 bases; nucleotides not matched to a gene: 12. Germline V gives CDR1 SGHVS, CDR2 FQNEAQ. This CDR3 has 16 residues. The CDR3: CASSPRTSTHYYEQYF. CDR3 DNA: TGTGCCAGCAGCCCCAGGACTAGCACACATTACTACGAGCAGTACTTC.

Only a few counts were recorded for this clonotype. CDR3 sequence: CASRDAETSNYGYTF. The DNA for the CDR3 is TGCGCCAGCCGCGACGCCGAAACGTCTAACTATGGCTACACCTTC. The rearrangement uses TRBV5-1 and TRBJ1-2; no reliable D call. Deletions cut 7 bases from V and 0 bases from J, with 16 bases between. Per the germline V gene, CDR1 is SGHRS and CDR2 is YFSETQ. The CDR3 length is 15 residues.

J is TRBJ1-5 and V is TRBV6-6; a weak D match, TRBD1 (5 bases). The CDR3 has 14 residues. Trimming took off 11 bases at V and 3 bases at J, with 17 bases between the two ends. Looked up from germline, CDR1 is MNHNY and CDR2 is SVGAGI (reference sequence). The CDR3 reads CAEAAGRFNQPQHF. CDR3 nucleotides: TGTGCCGAAGCGGCAGGGCGATTCAATCAGCCCCAGCATTTT.

The rearrangement joins TRBV10-3 to TRBJ2-5; 9 nucleotides line up with TRBD1. The CDR3 covers 16 residues. V dropped 6 bases and J dropped 5; count of bases not matched to a gene: 13. CDR1 and CDR2 (germline): ENHRY, SYGVKD. The CDR3 is CAISPLPGTGLETQYF. The CDR3 region has the DNA TGTGCCATCAGCCCGCTTCCAGGGACAGGGCTCGAGACCCAGTACTTC.

The chain uses TRBV10-3 and TRBJ2-3; D remains ambiguous. Germline V CDR1 and CDR2: ENHRY, SYGVKD. This CDR3 comprises 11 residues. Trimming pared 6 bases from V and 2 bases from J, leaving 3 bases between. The CDR3 bases are TGTGCCATCAGGGTCACAGATACGCAGTATTTT. Amino acid sequence: CAIRVTDTQYF.

The V call is TRBV6-5, the J call TRBJ2-1; 7 bases line up with TRBD2. CDR1 is MNHEY, CDR2 SVGAGI, per germline. CDR3 length: 15 residues. The J segment lost 6 bases and the V segment lost 6 bases, leaving 11 bases of the junction unmatched. The CDR3 DNA sequence: TGTGCCAGCAGCCCGTCGGGGGGTCCGAGCAATGAGCAGTTCTTC. Translating it yields CASSPSGGPSNEQFF.

This chain connects TRBV14 to TRBJ2-2; D remains unclear. Between the trimmed V and J ends, which lost 0 bases and 4 bases, there was a span of 9 bases. Germline V CDR1 and CDR2: SGHDN, FVKESK. The CDR3 extends over 15 amino acids. CDR3 amino acids: CASSQEDRSTGELFF. In nucleotides, the CDR3 is TGTGCCAGCAGCCAAGAAGACCGATCCACCGGGGAGCTGTTTTTT.

In its sample, this clonotype was seen a few times. The rearrangement joins TRBV20-1 to TRBJ1-1, with D possibly being TRBD1 (5 bases). CDR3 length: 17 residues. V shed 0 bases and J shed 0 bases, with 17 bases lying between them. In germline, CDR1 is DFQATT, CDR2 SNEGSKA (reference sequence). CDR3 DNA sequence: TGCAGTGCTAGAGATGGGGGTCCCGGACGGATGAACACTGAAGCTTTCTTT. It translates to CSARDGGPGRMNTEAFF.

The chain combines TRBV18 with TRBJ1-2; 8 bases are a match to TRBD1. The J segment lost 6 bases and the V segment lost 8 bases, leaving 8 bases of the junction unmatched. This CDR3 is built from 13 residues. Per germline, CDR1 KGHSH and CDR2 LQKENI. CDR3 DNA: TGTGCCAGCGCAGACAGGGGAGCGCATGGCTACACCTTC. It encodes CASADRGAHGYTF.

The table lists this clonotype with a few counts. The chain links TRBV19 to TRBJ2-2; 7 bases are a match to TRBD1. The CDR3 spans 15 residues. The V gene end was trimmed by 6 bases and the J gene end by 3 bases; junction bases not matched to a gene: 7. CDR1 is LNHDA, CDR2 SQIVND, per germline (reference sequence). The CDR3 reads CASSQQGSYTGELFF. CDR3 nucleotide sequence: TGTGCCAGTAGCCAACAGGGGTCATACACCGGGGAGCTGTTTTTT.

The chain joins TRBV7-2 to TRBJ1-2, with D tentatively TRBD1 (5 bases). Germline V gene sequence: CDR1 SGHTA, CDR2 FQGNSA. The CDR3 has 16 residues. Trimming cost V 2 bases and J 6 bases, with 19 bases left between them. The CDR3 sequence: CASSLIRGTVNDGYTF. CDR3 DNA: TGTGCCAGCAGCTTAATAAGGGGTACAGTGAACGATGGCTACACCTTC.

The rearrangement joins TRBV6-8 to TRBJ2-3; D may be TRBD2 (5 bases). Germline CDR1 MNHGY, CDR2 SAAAGT. V gave up 0 bases and J gave up 0 bases, with 7 bases separating them. CDR3 size: 15 residues. The CDR3 bases are TGTGCCAGCAGTTACTCTGAGGGAAGCACAGATACGCAGTATTTT. Translating it yields CASSYSEGSTDTQYF.

This clonotype was seen a handful of times. V and J are TRBV28 and TRBJ1-1; TRBD1 aligns across 7 bases. CDR3 length: 14 residues. Germline V gene sequence: CDR1 MDHEN, CDR2 SYDVKM. V dropped 6 bases and J dropped 7; count of bases not matched to a gene: 11. The DNA of the CDR3 is TGTGCCAGCAGCAAATTCCGGGACAGACATGAAGCTTTCTTT. This codes for CASSKFRDRHEAFF.

This clonotype has ten or more counts. DNA for the CDR3: TGTGCCAGCAGCTTACGGGTAAATCAGCCCCAGCATTTT. Translation: CASSLRVNQPQHF. This chain links TRBV11-2 with TRBJ1-5; D unresolved. Germline V lookup: CDR1 SGHAT, CDR2 FQNNGV. The CDR3 is 13 amino acids. V lost 2 bases and J lost 4, with 6 bases in between.